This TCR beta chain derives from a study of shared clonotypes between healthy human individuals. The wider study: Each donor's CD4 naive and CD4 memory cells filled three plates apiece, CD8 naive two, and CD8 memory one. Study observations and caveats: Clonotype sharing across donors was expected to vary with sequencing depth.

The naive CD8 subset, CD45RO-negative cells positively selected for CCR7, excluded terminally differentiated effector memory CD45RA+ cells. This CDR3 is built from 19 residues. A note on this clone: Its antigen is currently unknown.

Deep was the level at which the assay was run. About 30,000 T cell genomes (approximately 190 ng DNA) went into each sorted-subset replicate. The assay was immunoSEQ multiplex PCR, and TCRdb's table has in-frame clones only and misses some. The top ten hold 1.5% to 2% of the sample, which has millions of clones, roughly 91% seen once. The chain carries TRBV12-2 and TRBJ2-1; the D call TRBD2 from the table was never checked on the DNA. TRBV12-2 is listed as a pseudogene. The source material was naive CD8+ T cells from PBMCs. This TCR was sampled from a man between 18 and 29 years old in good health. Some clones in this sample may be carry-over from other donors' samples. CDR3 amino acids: CASRGPGLAEITSRGEQFF. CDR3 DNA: TGTGCAAGTCGCGGCCCGGGACTAGCGGAAATCACCTCCCGGGGGGAGCAGTTCTTC.